This entry features one TCR beta chain sequence. Its binding antigen is unknown. No base quality information exists; no much larger clone differs at one position. These data are taken from a study of blood T cell repertoires in COVID-19 (dated by TCRdb to about 2020). The study in broad terms: The collaborator samples originated in the United States, Italy and Spain and spanned the acute and convalescent phases of COVID-19. A freely available public database, intended as a resource for researchers studying the immune response to SARS-CoV-2, is where the repertoires were released. Where HLA class I and class II types were available, the types were taken from metadata supplied by the sample provider, not from assay-based typing. The samples were drawn from the first 160 participants of the ongoing ImmuneRACE study and from 1,200 or so subjects provided by 6 global collaborators. Nearly every sample came with metadata listing a de-identified subject ID, COVID-19 status, age in years and sex. The material from the prospective study consisted of cDNA or gDNA derived from T cells, B-cell-depleted T cells, or PBMCs. The dataset comprised deeply sampled blood TCRbeta repertoires from subjects exposed to, actively infected with, or recovered from COVID-19. General study outcomes and caveats: The quantity of clinical and demographic metadata differed by source and by participant and was supplied without curation.

The immunoSEQ Assay, a bias-controlled multiplex PCR, was used to amplify TCRbeta CDR3 regions from genomic DNA. As for the authors' bioinformatics: Nucleated cell counts per sample were estimated from amplification of reference gene primers within the assay. Sequence reads were collapsed and filtered to measure the absolute abundance of every unique TCRbeta CDR3 rearrangement. For each sample, productive Simpson clonality was calculated as the square root of Simpson's diversity index over productive rearrangements. Drawn from immuneACCESS, this table holds only the in-frame rearrangements with V and J called that TCRdb kept. Clones are partly lost; checked studies trace under half to an unresolved V gene and leave the rest unexplained. D and trimming come from the DNA, and the V and J calls and clone size come from that table. The sample table holds 70,000 to 90,000 clones, of which roughly 85% were seen once. The ten largest clones capture around 9.6% of the sample.

At one collaborating source in Seattle, patients were enrolled during active infection and were followed longitudinally through the course of disease. Each collaborating institution followed its own protocols to collect whole blood in K2EDTA tubes. For TCRbeta analysis, collaborator samples were shipped as frozen whole blood, as isolated PBMCs, or as DNA extracted from either sample type. Sequenced sample: peripheral blood. This clonotype was sampled from a man between 45 and 60 years old with COVID-19, enrolled during active disease.

The DNA sequence is TGTGCCAGCAGCTATTCAGATAGCACAGATACGCAGTATTTT. The translation is CASSYSDSTDTQYF. The rearranged chain carries TRBV7-9 and TRBJ2-3; no confident D gene assignment can be made. The junction shows trimming of 4 bases on V and 0 bases on J, plus 8 bases between the germline ends. From the cysteine through the phenylalanine, the CDR3 covers 14 amino acids. Solely the CDR3 DNA is kept, with 42 bases framed from the first base. CDR1 and CDR2, looked up from the germline V gene (reference sequence), are SEHNR and FQNEAQ.